The T cell receptor (delta chain) under discussion was sequenced for a study of gamma-delta T cells after stem cell transplantation. There are a few counts of this clone. A much larger clone differs by one base, so this may be a read error. TCRdb processed the RT-PCR reads again with the CATT caller. The sample yields approximately 1,800 delta-chain clones, 25% to 40% seen once. CDR3 length: 19 amino acids. V shed 0 bases and J 3 bases; nucleotides not matched to a gene: 12. Germline values: CDR1 GEAIGNYY, CDR2 EKD. V and J are TRDV2 and TRDJ1, with 13 bases that match TRDD3. The source of this sequence is a human donor. It is not recorded whose cells these are; they may come from a transplant donor. The sample comprised gamma-delta T cells. The DNA for the CDR3 is TGTGCCTGTGACACCCTAATACTGGGGGATACGCACGTCCCCGATAAACTCATCTTT. Its translation: CACDTLILGDTHVPDKLIF.